A single sample is the source of the 10 T cell receptor beta chains below, sequenced in a study of blood T cell repertoires in COVID-19. Only in-frame clones appear in the TCRdb table, and some are missing; sequencing was by immunoSEQ multiplex PCR. The sample contains 55,000 to 80,000 clones, around 86% of which appear only once. Material: peripheral blood. The receptors come from an older man with acute or convalescent COVID-19.

This clone was seen more than once but under ten times. This sequence joins TRBV18 and TRBJ1-3, with 7 bases matching TRBD1. From germline, CDR1 is KGHSH and CDR2 LQKENI. V dropped 4 bases and J dropped 2; count of bases not matched to a gene: 5. This CDR3 is built from 15 residues. The CDR3 bases are TGTGCCAGCTCACTAACAGGGGCACCTGGAAACACCATATATTTT. This codes for CASSLTGAPGNTIYF.

The V call is TRBV5-1, the J call TRBJ1-3; the D gene is possibly TRBD1 (6 bases). The CDR3 consists of 16 residues. V shed 0 bases and J shed 4 bases, with 14 bases lying between them. Germline V gene lookup returns CDR1 SGHRS and CDR2 YFSETQ. The CDR3: CASSLAEQGIGNTIYF. In DNA form, the CDR3 reads TGCGCCAGCAGCTTGGCGGAACAGGGAATCGGAAACACCATATATTTT.

This clone was observed a single time. This chain connects TRBV6-7 to TRBJ2-3, with a tentative D call TRBD1 (5 bases). TRBV6-7 is an ORF, with its function uncertain. The CDR3 extends over 15 amino acids. Trimming shortened V by 6 bases and J by 3 bases, and 16 bases separated the two germline ends. The CDR3 DNA sequence: TGTGCCAGCAGACAGGTGCTACCACAGACAGATACGCAGTATTTT. Residues: CASRQVLPQTDTQYF.

This sequence joins TRBV19 and TRBJ2-7; D unclear. Trimming pared 0 bases from V and 2 bases from J, leaving 14 bases between. Germline V gene sequence: CDR1 LNHDA, CDR2 SQIVND (reference sequence). The CDR3 loop spans 16 amino acids. As DNA, the CDR3 is TGTGCCAGTAGTATAGATGGCCGAGCCAGGACCTACGAGCAGTACTTC. This gives the protein CASSIDGRARTYEQYF.

The chain recombines TRBV27 with TRBJ2-4, with TRBD1 matching over 9 bases. The V gene's germline CDR1 is MNHEY and CDR2 SMNVEV (reference sequence). The CDR3 covers 15 residues. V was clipped by 6 bases and J by 5 bases; unmatched bases: 8. The CDR3 sequence is CASRLTGGSQNIQYF. Written as DNA, the CDR3 is TGTGCCAGCAGATTGACAGGGGGTAGTCAAAACATTCAGTACTTC.

The chain recombines TRBV27 with TRBJ2-3; 11 positions match TRBD1. The CDR3 contains 15 residues. Germline V lookup: CDR1 MNHEY, CDR2 SMNVEV (reference sequence). With V trimmed by 6 bases and J by 3 bases, 5 bases remained unmatched. CDR3 amino acids: CASSRGTGGTDTQYF. The CDR3 DNA reads as TGTGCCAGCAGCCGAGGGACAGGGGGTACAGATACGCAGTATTTT.

This clone was counted a few times. V and J are TRBV19 and TRBJ2-3; 8 positions match TRBD2. CDR1 and CDR2 (germline): LNHDA, SQIVND (reference sequence). Trimming at V came to 3 bases and at J to 2 bases, leaving 7 bases not matched to a gene. The CDR3 runs 16 residues. CDR3 sequence reads: CASSIPGGGATDTQYF. CDR3 coding DNA: TGTGCCAGTAGTATCCCGGGAGGGGGTGCCACAGATACGCAGTATTTT.

This clone was seen a single time. The chain has TRBV5-1 and TRBJ2-5; no definite D call. Trimming took off 0 bases at V and 3 bases at J, with 9 bases between the two ends. CDR1 SGHRS and CDR2 YFSETQ come from the germline V gene. The CDR3 covers 14 residues. The CDR3 DNA follows: TGCGCCAGCAGCTTGGCTCAAGCTAAAGAGACCCAGTACTTC. The encoded protein is CASSLAQAKETQYF.

The chain employs TRBV5-1 and TRBJ2-2; 10 bases match TRBD2. The V gene end was trimmed by 7 bases and the J gene end by 3 bases; junction bases not matched to a gene: 6. Germline V gives CDR1 SGHRS, CDR2 YFSETQ. The CDR3 has 15 residues. The CDR3 DNA reads as TGCGCCAGCCGCGAGCGGGGGGGCGACACCGGGGAGCTGTTTTTT. Residues: CASRERGGDTGELFF.

V and J are TRBV2 and TRBJ2-7; 7 nucleotides line up with TRBD2. V was pared by 0 bases and J by 4 bases, with 3 bases of the junction left unmatched. CDR1 and CDR2 from the germline V gene are SNHLY and FYNNEI. The CDR3 loop spans 14 amino acids. The DNA of the CDR3 is TGTGCCAGCAGTGAAGCGATCGGGGGGTACGAGCAGTACTTC. Its protein product is CASSEAIGGYEQYF. Combining the CDR3 with reference TRBV2 and TRBJ2-7 gives the whole variable domain EPEVTQTPSHQVTQMGQEVILRCVPISNHLYFYWYRQILGQKVEFLVSFYNNEISEKSEIFDDQFSVERPDGSNFTLKIRSTKLEDSAMYFCASSEAIGGYEQYFGPGTRLTVT.